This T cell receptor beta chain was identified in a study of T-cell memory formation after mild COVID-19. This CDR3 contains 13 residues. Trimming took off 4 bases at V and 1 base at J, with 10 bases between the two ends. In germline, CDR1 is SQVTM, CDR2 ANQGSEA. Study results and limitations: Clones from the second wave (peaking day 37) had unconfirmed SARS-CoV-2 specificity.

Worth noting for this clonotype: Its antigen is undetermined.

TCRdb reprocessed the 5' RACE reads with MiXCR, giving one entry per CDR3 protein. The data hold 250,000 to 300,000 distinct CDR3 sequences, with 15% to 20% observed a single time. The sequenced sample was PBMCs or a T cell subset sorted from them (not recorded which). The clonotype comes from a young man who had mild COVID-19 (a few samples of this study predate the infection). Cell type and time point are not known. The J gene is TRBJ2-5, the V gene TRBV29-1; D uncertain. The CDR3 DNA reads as TGCAGCGTTGGGGGTAGAATCCAAGAGACCCAGTACTTC. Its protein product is CSVGGRIQETQYF.